The 9 T cell receptor beta chains given below trace back to one sample, sequenced in a study of blood T cell repertoires in COVID-19. Some clones are missing from TCRdb's copy, which holds only in-frame ones; the method was immunoSEQ multiplex PCR. The table includes under 200,000 clones, around 84% detected once. Material for sequencing was peripheral blood. Receptor source: a man younger than 40 with active or convalescent COVID-19.

The V call is TRBV30, the J call TRBJ2-7, with TRBD2 matching over 10 bases. V trimming: 1 base; J trimming: 7 bases; junction bases outside the gene matches: 7. The CDR3 runs 14 residues. Looked up from germline, CDR1 is GTSNPN and CDR2 is SVGIG (reference sequence). The CDR3, as DNA: TGTGCCTGGAGTGGGAGCGGGAGGGCTTATGAGCAGTACTTC. Its translation is CAWSGSGRAYEQYF.

The chain joins TRBV19 to TRBJ1-1; 7 nucleotides agree with TRBD1. V shed 6 bases and J 0 bases; nucleotides not matched to a gene: 10. Germline CDR1 reads LNHDA; CDR2 reads SQIVND (reference sequence). CDR3 size: 16 residues. The chain's CDR3 is CASSRTGPRMNTEAFF. The CDR3 DNA is TGTGCCAGTAGCCGGACAGGCCCGAGAATGAACACTGAAGCTTTCTTT.

V gene TRBV7-2 combines with J gene TRBJ2-3; 11 nucleotides agree with TRBD2. The germline V gene has CDR1 SGHTA and CDR2 FQGNSA. The junction had 3 bases not matched to a gene; V was cut back by 4 bases and J by 3 bases. This CDR3 spans 15 amino acids. The CDR3 region is CASSSTSGVTDTQYF. In DNA, the CDR3 is TGTGCCAGCAGCTCGACTAGCGGGGTGACAGATACGCAGTATTTT.

V gene TRBV24-1 combines with J gene TRBJ2-3; tentative D call: TRBD1 (5 bases). This CDR3 region has 15 residues. V lost 4 bases and J 2 bases, leaving 12 bases between the germline ends. CDR1 and CDR2 from the germline V gene are KGHDR and SFDVKD. The CDR3 nucleotides are TGTGCCACCAGTGACCTTTACAGGTCCACAGATACGCAGTATTTT. Encoded protein: CATSDLYRSTDTQYF.

V is TRBV28 and J is TRBJ1-4; possible D gene TRBD1, 6 bases. The CDR3 is made up of 13 amino acids. Germline V gene sequence: CDR1 MDHEN, CDR2 SYDVKM. V lost 4 bases, J lost 6 bases, and 9 bases lay in between. CDR3 region: CASSSGQHEKLFF. The CDR3 DNA is TGTGCCAGCAGTTCCGGACAGCATGAAAAACTGTTTTTT.

This clone has just a few counts. The V call is TRBV30, the J call TRBJ1-2; 8 bases agree with TRBD1. Germline V gene sequence: CDR1 GTSNPN, CDR2 SVGIG (reference sequence). The ends lost 0 bases at V and 2 bases at J; junction bases unmatched: 5. CDR3 length equals 15 residues. The CDR3 loop is CAWSVQGQANYGYTF. The CDR3 DNA follows: TGTGCCTGGAGTGTACAGGGACAGGCGAACTATGGCTACACCTTC.

The rearrangement joins TRBV5-1 to TRBJ2-1; 8 nucleotides agree with TRBD2. V lost 4 bases, J lost 6 bases, and 12 bases stayed unmatched. CDR1 and CDR2 (germline): SGHRS, YFSETQ. The CDR3 has 16 amino acids. The CDR3 sequence: CASSPQLAEGFNEQFF. For the CDR3, the DNA is TGCGCCAGCAGCCCCCAACTAGCGGAGGGGTTCAATGAGCAGTTCTTC.

V usage is TRBV12-5 and J usage is TRBJ2-5, with 7 bases matching TRBD1. The V and J ends lost 2 bases and 6 bases, in that order; junction bases with no gene match: 18. The CDR3 sequence is 18 residues long. Germline loops: CDR1 LGHNT, CDR2 FRNRAP. This CDR3 reads CASGLCSVRAGGEKTQYF. CDR3 sequence (DNA): TGTGCTAGTGGTTTGTGCTCGGTCCGGGCAGGGGGTGAAAAGACCCAGTACTTC.

This clone was counted a few times. The chain is built from TRBV6-4 and TRBJ2-2; tentatively, D is TRBD1 (6 bases). Trimming pared 3 bases from V and 4 bases from J, leaving 12 bases between. CDR3 length equals 15 residues. CDR1 and CDR2 from the germline V gene are MRHNA and SNTAGT. This CDR3 is CASSERGSSTGELFF. CDR3 sequence (DNA): TGTGCCAGCAGTGAGAGGGGGAGCAGCACCGGGGAGCTGTTTTTT.